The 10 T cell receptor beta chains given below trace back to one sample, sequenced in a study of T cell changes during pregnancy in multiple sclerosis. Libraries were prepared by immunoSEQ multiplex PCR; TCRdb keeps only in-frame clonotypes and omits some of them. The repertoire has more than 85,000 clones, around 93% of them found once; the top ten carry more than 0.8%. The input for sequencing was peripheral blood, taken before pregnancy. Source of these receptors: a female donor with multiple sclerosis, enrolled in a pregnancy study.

Here the CDR3 reads CAWSPPGGEDEKLFF. The CDR3 DNA reads as TGTGCCTGGAGTCCACCGGGGGGGGAGGACGAAAAACTGTTTTTT. The chain couples TRBV30 to TRBJ1-4, with D perhaps TRBD1 (5 bases). The CDR3 totals 15 residues. Germline V gene data show CDR1 as GTSNPN and CDR2 as SVGIG (reference sequence). Trimming removed 2 bases at V and 8 bases at J, with 18 bases between.

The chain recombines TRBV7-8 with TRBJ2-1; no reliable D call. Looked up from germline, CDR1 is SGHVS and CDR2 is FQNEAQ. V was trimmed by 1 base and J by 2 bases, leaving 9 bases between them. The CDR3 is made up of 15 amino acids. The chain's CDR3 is CASSLVRLAYNEQFF. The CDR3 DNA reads TGTGCCAGCAGCTTAGTAAGGCTAGCCTACAATGAGCAGTTCTTC.

The CDR3 nucleotides read TGTGCCAGCAGCTTGGCAGGGTATGGCTACACCTTC. Protein sequence: CASSLAGYGYTF. The rearrangement uses TRBV5-6 and TRBJ1-2; a possible D gene is TRBD1 (5 bases). CDR1 SGHDT and CDR2 YYEEEE come from the germline V gene. The V and J ends lost 0 bases and 5 bases respectively, with 5 bases between them. The CDR3 covers 12 residues.

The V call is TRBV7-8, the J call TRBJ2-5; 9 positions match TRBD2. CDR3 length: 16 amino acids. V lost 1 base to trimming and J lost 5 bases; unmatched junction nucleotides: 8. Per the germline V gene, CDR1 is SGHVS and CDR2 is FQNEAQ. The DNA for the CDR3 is TGTGCCAGCAGCTTAGACTACGCGGGAGGGTGGGAGACCCAGTACTTC. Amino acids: CASSLDYAGGWETQYF.

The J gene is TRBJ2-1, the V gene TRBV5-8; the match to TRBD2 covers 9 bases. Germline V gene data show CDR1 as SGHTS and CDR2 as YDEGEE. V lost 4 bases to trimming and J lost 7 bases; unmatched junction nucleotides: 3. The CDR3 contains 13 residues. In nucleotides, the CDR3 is TGTGCCAGCAGCCCAGGACTAGCGAATGAGCAGTTCTTC. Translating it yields CASSPGLANEQFF.

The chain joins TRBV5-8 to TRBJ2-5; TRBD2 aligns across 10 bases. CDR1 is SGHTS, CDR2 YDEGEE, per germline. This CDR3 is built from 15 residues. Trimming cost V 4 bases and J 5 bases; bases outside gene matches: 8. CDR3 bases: TGTGCCAGCAGCGAGTTACTAGCGGGGAGGGAGACCCAGTACTTC. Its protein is CASSELLAGRETQYF.

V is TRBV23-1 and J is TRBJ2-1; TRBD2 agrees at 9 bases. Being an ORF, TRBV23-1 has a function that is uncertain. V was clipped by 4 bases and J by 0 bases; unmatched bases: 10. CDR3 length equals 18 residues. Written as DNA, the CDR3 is TGCGCCAGCAGTCTTTTGGAGCGCGGGAGGGGCTCCTACAATGAGCAGTTCTTC. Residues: CASSLLERGRGSYNEQFF.

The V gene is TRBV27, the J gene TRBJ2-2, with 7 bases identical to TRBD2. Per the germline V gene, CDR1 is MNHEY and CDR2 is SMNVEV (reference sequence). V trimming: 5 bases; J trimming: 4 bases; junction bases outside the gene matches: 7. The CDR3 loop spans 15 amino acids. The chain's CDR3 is CASSIGGGVTGELFF. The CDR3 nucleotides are TGTGCCAGCAGTATCGGGGGAGGGGTCACCGGGGAGCTGTTTTTT.

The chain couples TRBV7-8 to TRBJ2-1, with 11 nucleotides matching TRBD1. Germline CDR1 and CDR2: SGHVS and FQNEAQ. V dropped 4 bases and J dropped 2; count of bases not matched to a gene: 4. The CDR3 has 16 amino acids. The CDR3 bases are TGTGCCAGCAGCTCCCTGGACAGGGGGCCCTACAATGAGCAGTTCTTC. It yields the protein CASSSLDRGPYNEQFF.

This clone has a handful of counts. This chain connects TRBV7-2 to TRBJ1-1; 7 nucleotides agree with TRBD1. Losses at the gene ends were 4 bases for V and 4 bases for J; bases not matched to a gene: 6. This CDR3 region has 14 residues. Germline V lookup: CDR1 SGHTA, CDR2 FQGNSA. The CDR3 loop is CASSSWDSGTEAFF. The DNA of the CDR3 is TGTGCCAGCAGCTCCTGGGACAGTGGCACTGAAGCTTTCTTT. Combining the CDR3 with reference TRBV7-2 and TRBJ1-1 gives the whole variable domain GAGVSQSPSNKVTEKGKDVELRCDPISGHTALYWYRQSLGQGLEFLIYFQGNSAPDKSGLPSDRFSAERTGGSVSTLTIQRTQQEDSAVYLCASSSWDSGTEAFFGQGTRLTVV.